The next 17 T cell receptor beta chains were all read from a single sample in a study of T-cell memory formation after mild COVID-19. TCRdb reprocessed the 5' RACE reads via MiXCR and lists one record per CDR3 protein. The table lists 200,000 to 250,000 distinct CDR3 sequences, around 10% of them singletons. The sequencing sample was made of PBMCs or a T cell subset sorted from them (not recorded which). The source is a man younger than 30 who had mild COVID-19 (a few samples of this study predate the infection). Cell type and time point are not known.

This clonotype turned up a few times. The V call is TRBV5-5, the J call TRBJ2-2, with 8 bases that match TRBD1. Germline loops: CDR1 SGHKS, CDR2 YYEKEE (reference sequence). Trimming took 3 bases from V and 4 from J; bases not matched to a gene: 5. The CDR3 runs to 15 residues. CDR3 loop: CASSSGTGPTGELFF. In nucleotides, the CDR3 is TGTGCCAGCAGCTCTGGGACAGGACCCACCGGGGAGCTGTTTTTT.

There are many counts of this clonotype. V is TRBV7-2 and J is TRBJ2-3; D is uncertain. This CDR3 is built from 12 residues. V lost 3 bases to trimming and J lost 1 base, with 2 bases between them. Germline-derived CDR1 and CDR2 are SGHTA and FQGNSA. CDR3 DNA: TGTGCCAGCAGCTTCGGCACAGATACGCAGTATTTT. This translates into CASSFGTDTQYF.

This clonotype was seen a few times. This chain connects TRBV7-2 to TRBJ2-5; D is possibly TRBD1 or TRBD2 (5 bases each). V lost 3 bases, J lost 5 bases, and 13 bases lay in between. The CDR3 has 14 amino acids. The germline V gene has CDR1 SGHTA and CDR2 FQGNSA. CDR3 residues: CASSFSWGGETQYF. Written as DNA, the CDR3 is TGTGCCAGCAGCTTCTCCTGGGGCGGGGAGACCCAGTACTTC.

This clonotype was recorded a few times. V usage is TRBV6-1 and J usage is TRBJ2-1; D gene uncertain. The CDR3 totals 11 residues. V gave up 4 bases and J gave up 6 bases, with 4 bases separating them. Germline V gene lookup returns CDR1 MNHNS and CDR2 SASEGT. CDR3 sequence reads: CASSGSNEQFF. The DNA of the CDR3 is TGTGCCAGCAGTGGGAGCAATGAGCAGTTCTTC.

The chain carries TRBV6-2 or TRBV6-3 and TRBJ2-5; D may correspond to TRBD1 or TRBD2 (5 bases each). V lost 6 bases to trimming and J lost 1 base, with 15 bases between them. The CDR3 loop spans 15 amino acids. Germline V gives CDR1 MNHEY, CDR2 SVGEGT. CDR3 coding DNA: TGTGCCAGCAGGCCGGGACCCAGCGTCCAAGAGACCCAGTACTTC. Protein sequence: CASRPGPSVQETQYF.

The CDR3 DNA sequence: TGCGCCAGCAGCCTAAGACAGAAGATCACAGATACGCAGTATTTT. This sequence encodes CASSLRQKITDTQYF. The V gene is TRBV4-3, the J gene TRBJ2-3; weak D call: TRBD1 (5 bases). There are 15 residues in the CDR3. The germline V gene has CDR1 LGHNA and CDR2 YSLEER. Trimming shortened V by 4 bases and J by 2 bases, and 13 bases separated the two germline ends.

CDR3 sequence (DNA): TGCGCCAGCAGCGTGGACAGGTTCTACGAGCAGTACTTC. Its translation: CASSVDRFYEQYF. The chain combines TRBV5-1 with TRBJ2-7, with 7 bases lining up with TRBD1. V lost 4 bases, J lost 3 bases, and 4 bases stayed unmatched. The CDR3 has 13 amino acids. CDR1 SGHRS and CDR2 YFSETQ come from the germline V gene.

The V and J genes are TRBV10-3 and TRBJ1-6, with 9 bases aligning to TRBD1. In germline, CDR1 is ENHRY, CDR2 SYGVKD. The CDR3 extends over 14 amino acids. V was pared by 6 bases and J by 7 bases, with 4 bases of the junction left unmatched. CDR3 sequence reads: CAISRTGENSPLHF. The CDR3 region has the DNA TGTGCCATCAGCCGGACAGGGGAGAATTCACCCCTCCACTTT.

V usage is TRBV6-2 or TRBV6-3 and J usage is TRBJ1-1, with D hard to call. In germline, CDR1 is MNHEY, CDR2 SVGEGT. V shed 6 bases and J shed 6 bases, with 14 bases lying between them. The CDR3 sequence is 13 residues long. DNA for the CDR3: TGTGCCAGCAGCGCAGGACGGCCATCTGAAGCTTTCTTT. Protein sequence: CASSAGRPSEAFF.

Only one count was recorded for this clonotype. The V and J genes are TRBV4-3 and TRBJ2-2; the match to TRBD2 covers 10 bases. Germline V gives CDR1 LGHNA, CDR2 YSLEER. Unmatched junction bases numbered 9, after V lost 2 bases and J lost 3 bases. The CDR3 is 18 residues long. CDR3 DNA: TGCGCCAGCAGCCAATGGTTAAGCGGGGGGGCCGACACCGGGGAGCTGTTTTTT. Amino acid sequence: CASSQWLSGGADTGELFF.

This clonotype appeared a few times. This chain links TRBV7-9 with TRBJ1-5; D remains unclear. Germline V CDR1 and CDR2: SEHNR, FQNEAQ (reference sequence). The CDR3 is 14 residues long. Trimming cost V 4 bases and J 7 bases, with 14 bases left between them. The CDR3 sequence: CASSSRKGRQPQHF. CDR3 nucleotide sequence: TGTGCCAGCAGCTCGCGAAAAGGACGGCAGCCCCAGCATTTT.

In its sample, this clonotype was seen a few times. V gene TRBV5-1 combines with J gene TRBJ2-3; 9 bases map to TRBD2. Trimming removed 1 base from V and 5 bases from J; junction bases left unmatched: 5. This CDR3 spans 15 amino acids. CDR1 is SGHRS, CDR2 YFSETQ, per germline. Here the CDR3 DNA reads TGCGCCAGCAGCTTGCTGGTAGCGGGGGTAGATACGCAGTATTTT. The encoded protein is CASSLLVAGVDTQYF.

V gene TRBV12-3 or TRBV12-4 combines with J gene TRBJ2-3; 13 bases line up with TRBD2. The CDR3 runs 16 residues. Unmatched junction bases numbered 7, after V lost 8 bases and J lost 2 bases. The CDR3 spells CASSRLAGGNTDTQYF. DNA of the CDR3: TGTGCCAGCTCCCGACTAGCGGGGGGTAACACAGATACGCAGTATTTT.

The CDR3 region has the DNA TGTGCCAGCAGCTCGTGGGACCAGAACTATGGCTACACCTTC. This gives the protein CASSSWDQNYGYTF. J is TRBJ1-2 and V is TRBV5-4; D is possibly TRBD1 (5 bases). The CDR3 has 14 amino acids. The V and J ends lost 3 bases and 2 bases respectively, with 11 bases between them. Germline V CDR1 and CDR2: SGHNT, YYREEE (reference sequence).

The sample holds a few counts of this clonotype. The chain carries TRBV5-1 and TRBJ2-5; a weak D match, TRBD2 (6 bases). CDR1 is SGHRS and CDR2 is YFSETQ in the germline V gene. V gave up 2 bases and J gave up 4 bases, with 12 bases separating them. The CDR3 sequence is 14 residues long. The CDR3 DNA is TGCGCCAGCAGCTTAACTAGCTCTCCAGAGACCCAGTACTTC. Protein sequence: CASSLTSSPETQYF. Looking up the rest from reference TRBV5-1 and TRBJ2-5 gives the full variable domain: KAGVTQTPRYLIKTRGQQVTLSCSPISGHRSVSWYQQTPGQGLQFLFEYFSETQRNKGNFPGRFSGRQFSNSRSEMNVSTLELGDSALYLCASSLTSSPETQYFGPGTRLLVL.

This rearrangement joins TRBV4-3 to TRBJ1-3, with 8 bases identical to TRBD1. CDR3 size: 16 residues. V lost 1 base, J lost 5 bases, and 7 bases stayed unmatched. The germline CDR1 and CDR2 sequences are LGHNA and YSLEER. The CDR3 region is CASSQADRVDRNTIYF. Here the CDR3 DNA reads TGCGCCAGCAGCCAAGCGGACAGGGTGGACCGAAACACCATATATTTT.

This clonotype was recorded a few times. The V call is TRBV4-1, the J call TRBJ1-1; 8 bases agree with TRBD1. The CDR3 is 15 amino acids. CDR1 is MGHRA and CDR2 is YSYEKL in the germline V gene. V lost 4 bases, J lost 0 bases, and 4 bases stayed unmatched. Here the CDR3 DNA reads TGCGCCAGCAGCCCCCGGACAGGGCTGAACACTGAAGCTTTCTTT. Translation gives CASSPRTGLNTEAFF.